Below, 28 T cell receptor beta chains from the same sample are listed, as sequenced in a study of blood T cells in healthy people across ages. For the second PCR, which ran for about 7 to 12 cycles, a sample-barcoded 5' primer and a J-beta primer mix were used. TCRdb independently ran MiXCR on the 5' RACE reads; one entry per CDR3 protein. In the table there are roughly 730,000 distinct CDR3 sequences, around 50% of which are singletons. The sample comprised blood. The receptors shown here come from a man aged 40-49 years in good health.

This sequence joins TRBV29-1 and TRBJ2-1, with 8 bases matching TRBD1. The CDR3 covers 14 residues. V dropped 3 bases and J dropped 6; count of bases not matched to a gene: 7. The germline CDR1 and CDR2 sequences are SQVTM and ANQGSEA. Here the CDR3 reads CSVERTGIFNEQFF. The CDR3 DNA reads TGCAGCGTTGAGCGGACAGGGATTTTCAATGAGCAGTTCTTC.

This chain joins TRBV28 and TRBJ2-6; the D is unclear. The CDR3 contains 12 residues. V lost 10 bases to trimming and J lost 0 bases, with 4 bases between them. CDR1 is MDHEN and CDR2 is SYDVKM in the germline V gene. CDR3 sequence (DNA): TGTGCCACGCTCTCTGGGGCCAACGTCCTGACTTTC. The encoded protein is CATLSGANVLTF.

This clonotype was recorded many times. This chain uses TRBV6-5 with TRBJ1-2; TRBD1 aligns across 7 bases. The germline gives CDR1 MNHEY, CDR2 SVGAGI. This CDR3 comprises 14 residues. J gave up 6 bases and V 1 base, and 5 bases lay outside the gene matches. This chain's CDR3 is CASSYWQGGDGYTF. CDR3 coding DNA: TGTGCCAGCAGTTACTGGCAGGGGGGTGATGGCTACACCTTC.

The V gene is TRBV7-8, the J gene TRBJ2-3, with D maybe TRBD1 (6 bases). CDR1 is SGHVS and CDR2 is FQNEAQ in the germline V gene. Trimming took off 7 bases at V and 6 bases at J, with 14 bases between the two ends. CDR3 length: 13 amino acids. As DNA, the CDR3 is TGTGCCAGCACCGTTCGAACAGGGGATACGCAGTATTTT. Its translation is CASTVRTGDTQYF. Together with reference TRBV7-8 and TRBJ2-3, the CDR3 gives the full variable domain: GAGVSQSPRYKVAKRGQDVALRCDPISGHVSLFWYQQALGQGPEFLTYFQNEAQLDKSGLPSDRFFAERPEGSVSTLKIQRTQQEDSAVYLCASTVRTGDTQYFGPGTRLTVL.

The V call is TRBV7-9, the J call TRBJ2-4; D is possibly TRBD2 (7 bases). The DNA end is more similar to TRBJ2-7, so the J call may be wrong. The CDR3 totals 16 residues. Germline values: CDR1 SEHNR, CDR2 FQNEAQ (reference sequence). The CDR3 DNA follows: TGTGCCAGCAGCACCCAACAGGGCGGGAGTACCTACGAGCAGTACTTC. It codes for CASSTQQGGSTYEQYF.

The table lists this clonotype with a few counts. CDR3 in DNA: TGTGCCAGCAGCTTTAGGGGGGATCGCAACGAGCAGTACTTC. Its protein is CASSFRGDRNEQYF. The J gene is TRBJ2-7, the V gene TRBV7-2; D is possibly TRBD1 or TRBD2 (6 bases each). This CDR3 has 14 amino acids. V shed 3 bases and J shed 5 bases, with 14 bases lying between them. Germline assignment: CDR1 SGHTA and CDR2 FQGNSA.

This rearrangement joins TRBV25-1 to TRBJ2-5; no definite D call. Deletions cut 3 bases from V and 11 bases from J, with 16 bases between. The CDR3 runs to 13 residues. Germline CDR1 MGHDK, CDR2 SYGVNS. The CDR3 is CASSEIGWGEQYF. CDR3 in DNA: TGTGCCAGCAGTGAGATAGGCTGGGGTGAGCAGTACTTC.

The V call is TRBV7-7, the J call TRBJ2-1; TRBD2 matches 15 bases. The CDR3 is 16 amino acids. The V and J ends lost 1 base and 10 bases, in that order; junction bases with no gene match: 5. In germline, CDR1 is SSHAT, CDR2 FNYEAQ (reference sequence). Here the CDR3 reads CASSLGTSGRAEEQFF. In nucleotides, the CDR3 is TGTGCCAGCAGCTTAGGGACTAGCGGGAGGGCAGAGGAGCAGTTCTTC. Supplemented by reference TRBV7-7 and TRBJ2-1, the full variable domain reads GAGVSQSPRYKVTKRGQDVTLRCDPISSHATLYWYQQALGQGPEFLTYFNYEAQPDKSGLPSDRFSAERPEGSISTLTIQRTEQRDSAMYRCASSLGTSGRAEEQFFGPGTRLTVL.

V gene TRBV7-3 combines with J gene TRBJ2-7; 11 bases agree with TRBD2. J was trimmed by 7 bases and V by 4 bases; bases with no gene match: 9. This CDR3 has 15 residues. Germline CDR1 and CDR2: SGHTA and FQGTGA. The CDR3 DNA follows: TGTGCCAGCAGCTCGGGACTAGCGGAATACAATGAGCAGTACTTC. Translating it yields CASSSGLAEYNEQYF.

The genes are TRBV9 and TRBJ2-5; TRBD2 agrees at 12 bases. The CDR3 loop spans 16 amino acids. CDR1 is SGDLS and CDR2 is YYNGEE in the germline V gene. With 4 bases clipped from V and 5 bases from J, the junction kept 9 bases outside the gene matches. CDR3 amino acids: CASSPRTSGTLETQYF. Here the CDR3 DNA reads TGTGCCAGCAGCCCTAGGACTAGCGGGACCCTGGAGACCCAGTACTTC.

This CDR3 reads CASTTGGLADTQYF. CDR3 nucleotide sequence: TGTGCCAGCACCACCGGGGGCCTCGCAGATACGCAGTATTTT. The chain recombines TRBV6-1 with TRBJ2-3; D tentatively fits TRBD1 or TRBD2 (6 bases each). The CDR3 sequence is 14 residues long. Germline lookup yields CDR1 MNHNS and CDR2 SASEGT. Deletions cut 7 bases from V and 4 bases from J, with 15 bases between.

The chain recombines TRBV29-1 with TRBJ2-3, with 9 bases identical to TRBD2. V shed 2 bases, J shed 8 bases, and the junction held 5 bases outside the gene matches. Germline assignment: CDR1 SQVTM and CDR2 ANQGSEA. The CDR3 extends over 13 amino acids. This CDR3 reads CSVEYSGSGTQYF. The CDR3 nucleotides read TGCAGCGTTGAATATAGCGGGAGCGGTACGCAGTATTTT.

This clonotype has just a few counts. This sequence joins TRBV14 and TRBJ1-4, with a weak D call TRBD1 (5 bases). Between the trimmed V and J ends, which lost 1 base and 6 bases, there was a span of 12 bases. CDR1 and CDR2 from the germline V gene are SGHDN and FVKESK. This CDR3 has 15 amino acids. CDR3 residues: CASSQVRGSDEKLFF. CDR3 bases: TGTGCCAGCAGCCAAGTCCGGGGGTCTGATGAAAAACTGTTTTTT.

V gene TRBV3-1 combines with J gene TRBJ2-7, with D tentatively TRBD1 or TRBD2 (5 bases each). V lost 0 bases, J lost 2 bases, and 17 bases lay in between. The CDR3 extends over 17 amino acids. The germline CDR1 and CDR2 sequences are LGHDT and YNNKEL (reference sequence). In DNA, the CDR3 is TGTGCCAGCAGCCAAGACCTTACGGGGTCGGGACCCTACGAGCAGTACTTC. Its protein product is CASSQDLTGSGPYEQYF.

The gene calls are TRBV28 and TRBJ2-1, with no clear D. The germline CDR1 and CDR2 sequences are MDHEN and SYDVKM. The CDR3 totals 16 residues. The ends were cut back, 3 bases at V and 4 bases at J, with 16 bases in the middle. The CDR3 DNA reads TGTGCCAGCAGTTTGATCGATAGCAGTCAGTACAATGAGCAGTTCTTC. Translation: CASSLIDSSQYNEQFF. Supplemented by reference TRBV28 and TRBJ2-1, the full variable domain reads DVKVTQSSRYLVKRTGEKVFLECVQDMDHENMFWYRQDPGLGLRLIYFSYDVKMKEKGDIPEGYSVSREKKERFSLILESASTNQTSMYLCASSLIDSSQYNEQFFGPGTRLTVL.

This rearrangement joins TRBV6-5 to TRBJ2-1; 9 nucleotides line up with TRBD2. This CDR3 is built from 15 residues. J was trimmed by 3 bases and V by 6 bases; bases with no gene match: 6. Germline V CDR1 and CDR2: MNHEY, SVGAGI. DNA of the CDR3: TGTGCCAGCAGATTAGCGGGAGAAGTCTACAATGAGCAGTTCTTC. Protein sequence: CASRLAGEVYNEQFF.

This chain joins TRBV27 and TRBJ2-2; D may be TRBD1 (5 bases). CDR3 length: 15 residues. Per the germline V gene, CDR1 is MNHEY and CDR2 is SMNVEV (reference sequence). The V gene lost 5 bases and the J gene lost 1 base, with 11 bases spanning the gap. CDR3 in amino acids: CASSPRTKNTGELFF. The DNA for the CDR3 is TGTGCCAGCAGTCCACGGACAAAGAACACCGGGGAGCTGTTTTTT.

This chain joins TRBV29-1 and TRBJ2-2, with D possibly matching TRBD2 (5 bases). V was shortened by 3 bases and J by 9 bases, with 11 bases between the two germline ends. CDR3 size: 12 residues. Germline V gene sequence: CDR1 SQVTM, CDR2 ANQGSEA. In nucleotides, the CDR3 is TGCAGCGTTGAGGAGGTGGATAGGGAGCTGTTTTTT. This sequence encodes CSVEEVDRELFF.

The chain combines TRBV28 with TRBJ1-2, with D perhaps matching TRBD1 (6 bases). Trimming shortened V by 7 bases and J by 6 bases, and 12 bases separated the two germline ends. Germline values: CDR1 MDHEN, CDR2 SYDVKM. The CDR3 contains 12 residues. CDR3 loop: CASTTGLDGYTF. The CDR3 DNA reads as TGTGCCAGCACAACAGGGCTCGATGGCTACACCTTC.

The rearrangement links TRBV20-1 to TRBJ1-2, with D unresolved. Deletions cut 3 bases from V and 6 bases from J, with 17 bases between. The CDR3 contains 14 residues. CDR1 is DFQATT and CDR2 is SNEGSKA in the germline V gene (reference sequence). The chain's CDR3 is CSASDPTGLNGYTF. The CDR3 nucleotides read TGCAGTGCTAGTGACCCCACGGGTCTGAATGGCTACACCTTC.

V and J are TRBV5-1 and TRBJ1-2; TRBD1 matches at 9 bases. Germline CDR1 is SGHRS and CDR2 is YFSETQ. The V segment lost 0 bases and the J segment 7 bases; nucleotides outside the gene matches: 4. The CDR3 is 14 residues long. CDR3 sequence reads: CASSLDRGHGGYTF. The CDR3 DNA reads TGCGCCAGCAGCTTGGACAGGGGGCACGGTGGCTACACCTTC.

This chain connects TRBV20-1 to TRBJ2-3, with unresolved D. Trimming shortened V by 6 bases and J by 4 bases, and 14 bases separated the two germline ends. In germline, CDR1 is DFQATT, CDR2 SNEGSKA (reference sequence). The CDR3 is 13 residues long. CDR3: CSAPWALSDTQYF. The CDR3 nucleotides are TGCAGTGCCCCATGGGCCCTCTCAGATACGCAGTATTTT.

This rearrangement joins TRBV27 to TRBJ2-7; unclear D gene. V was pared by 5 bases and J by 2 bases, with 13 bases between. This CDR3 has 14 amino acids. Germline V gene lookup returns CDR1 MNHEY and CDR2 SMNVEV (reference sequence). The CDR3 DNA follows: TGTGCCAGCAGTCCTCAGGTGAGCGCCTACGAGCAGTACTTC. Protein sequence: CASSPQVSAYEQYF.

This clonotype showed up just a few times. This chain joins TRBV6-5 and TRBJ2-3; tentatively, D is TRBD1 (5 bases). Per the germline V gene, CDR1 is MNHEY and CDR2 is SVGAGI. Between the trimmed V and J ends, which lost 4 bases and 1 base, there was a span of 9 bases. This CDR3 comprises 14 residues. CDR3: CASSWGRGTDTQYF. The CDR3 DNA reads TGTGCCAGCAGTTGGGGCAGGGGCACAGATACGCAGTATTTT.

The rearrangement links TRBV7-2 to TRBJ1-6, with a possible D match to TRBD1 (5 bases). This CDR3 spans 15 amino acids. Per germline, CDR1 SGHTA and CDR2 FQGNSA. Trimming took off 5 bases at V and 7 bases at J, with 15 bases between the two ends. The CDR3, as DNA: TGTGCCAGCAGCCCTACCCCTGGGGGGAATTCACCCCTCCACTTT. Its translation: CASSPTPGGNSPLHF.

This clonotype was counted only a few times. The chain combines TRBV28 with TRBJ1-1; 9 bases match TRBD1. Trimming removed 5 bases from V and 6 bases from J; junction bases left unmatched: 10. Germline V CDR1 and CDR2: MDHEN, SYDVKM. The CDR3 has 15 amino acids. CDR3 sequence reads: CASSTLGQGYSEAFF. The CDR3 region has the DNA TGTGCCAGCAGTACTCTAGGACAGGGGTACTCTGAAGCTTTCTTT. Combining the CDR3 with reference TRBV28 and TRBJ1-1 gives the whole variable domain DVKVTQSSRYLVKRTGEKVFLECVQDMDHENMFWYRQDPGLGLRLIYFSYDVKMKEKGDIPEGYSVSREKKERFSLILESASTNQTSMYLCASSTLGQGYSEAFFGQGTRLTVV.

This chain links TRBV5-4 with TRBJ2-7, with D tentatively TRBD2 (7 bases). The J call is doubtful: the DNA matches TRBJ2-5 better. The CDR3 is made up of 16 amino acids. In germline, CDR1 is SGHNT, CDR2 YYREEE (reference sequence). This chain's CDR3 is CATRGEAGAVLETQYF. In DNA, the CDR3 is TGTGCCACCCGGGGGGAGGCAGGGGCTGTATTGGAGACCCAGTACTTC.

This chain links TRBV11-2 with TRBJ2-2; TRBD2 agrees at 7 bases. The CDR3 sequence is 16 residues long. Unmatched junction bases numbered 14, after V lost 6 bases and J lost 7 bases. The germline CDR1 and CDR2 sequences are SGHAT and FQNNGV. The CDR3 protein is CASRPGTMGFGGELFF. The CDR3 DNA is TGTGCCAGCAGACCCGGGACTATGGGATTCGGCGGGGAGCTGTTTTTT.